This is a list of T cell receptor beta chains from one sample in a study of blood T cell repertoires in COVID-19. Produced via immunoSEQ multiplex PCR; TCRdb's table is partial and in-frame only. The sample shows some 200,000 clones, roughly 90% of them seen only once. Sample: PBMCs or T cells enriched from blood (not recorded which). These receptors originate from a woman aged 25 to 45 who had recovered from COVID-19. The CDR3 runs from the conserved cysteine through the conserved F or W. The D gene is left open where the match is weak. Rows may omit the clone size; those that give it use once, few, many or a size class.

d_call,j_call,v_call,clone_size,cdr3_nt,cdr3_aa
.,TRBJ2-1,TRBV9,.,TGTGCCAGCAGCGTAGGTGGGGGGGCTACCTACAATGAGCAGTTCTTC,CASSVGGGATYNEQFF
.,TRBJ2-5,TRBV29-1,.,TGCAGCGTTGAAGCCGGCCAAGAGACCCAGTACTTC,CSVEAGQETQYF
.,TRBJ1-2,TRBV10-3,.,TGTGCCATCAGACAGGACCTCGATGGTGGGGGCTACACCTTC,CAIRQDLDGGGYTF
.,TRBJ1-5,TRBV10-3,once,TGTGCCATCAAAGACAGGCCCAATCAGCCCCAGCATTTT,CAIKDRPNQPQHF
TRBD1,TRBJ1-2,TRBV10-3,.,TGTGCCACCTCTAGGGACAGAGCGTTTTGGGGATATGGCTACACCTTC,CATSRDRAFWGYGYTF
.,TRBJ2-2,TRBV2,.,TGTGCCAGCAGCGACAGAGCTGACACCGGGGAGCTGTTTTTT,CASSDRADTGELFF
.,TRBJ1-2,TRBV27,.,TGTGCCAGCAGTCTCTTCACCGACAGAAACTATGGCTACACCTTC,CASSLFTDRNYGYTF
.,TRBJ1-2,TRBV19,.,TGTGCCAGTAGTATGTACGGAGCCTATGGCTACACCTTC,CASSMYGAYGYTF
.,TRBJ1-1,TRBV12-3/TRBV12-4,.,TGTGCCAGCAGTTTCAGGAAGAACACTGAAGCTTTCTTT,CASSFRKNTEAFF
.,TRBJ1-2,TRBV4-1,.,TGCGCCAGCAGCCAAGAAGCCAGGGCCTATGGCTACACCTTC,CASSQEARAYGYTF
.,TRBJ1-4,TRBV18,.,TGTGCCAGCTCACCATTCGGGAGTGAAAAACTGTTTTTT,CASSPFGSEKLFF
.,TRBJ1-6,TRBV2,.,TGTGCCAGCAGTGTCCTAACAGGGCGAGAAGCACCCCTCCACTTT,CASSVLTGREAPLHF
TRBD1,TRBJ1-1,TRBV10-3,.,TGTGCCAGCGGCACAGGGGGCATGAACACTGAAGCTTTCTTT,CASGTGGMNTEAFF
.,TRBJ2-7,TRBV6-2/TRBV6-3,.,TGTGCCAGCAGTTACCCATCCAGGGGTAGCTCCTACGAGCAGTACTTC,CASSYPSRGSSYEQYF
.,TRBJ2-7,TRBV11-2,.,TGTGCCAGCAGCCAGAACAGGGTTAGCTCCTACGAGCAGTACTTC,CASSQNRVSSYEQYF
.,TRBJ1-6,TRBV2,.,TGTGCCAGCAGTGAATTAGATGTTTCACCCCTCCACTTT,CASSELDVSPLHF
TRBD1,TRBJ1-2,TRBV7-9,once,TGTGCCAGCAGCTTGACGGACAGGGTTGGTGGCTACACCTTC,CASSLTDRVGGYTF
TRBD1,TRBJ2-1,TRBV11-3,once,TGTGCCAGCAGCTCAGGGGACAGGGTTTACAATGAGCAGTTCTTC,CASSSGDRVYNEQFF
TRBD2,TRBJ2-1,TRBV19,.,TGTGCCAGTAGTATAGAAGGGCGGGGGGCCCCCATCTCCTACAATGAGCAGTTCTTC,CASSIEGRGAPISYNEQFF
.,TRBJ2-1,TRBV7-9,.,TGTGCCAGCTTGCCCATTCAGGACAATGCCAATGAGCAGTTCTTC,CASLPIQDNANEQFF
.,TRBJ2-7,TRBV7-2,.,TGTGCCAGCAGCTTACGGGGAGTGGGATACGAGCAGTACTTC,CASSLRGVGYEQYF
TRBD2,TRBJ2-7,TRBV4-1,.,TGCGCCAGCAGCCAGATCGGAGGACTAGCGGCCTCCTTTTACGAGCAGTACTTC,CASSQIGGLAASFYEQYF
TRBD2,TRBJ2-1,TRBV7-6,.,TGTGCCAGCAGAAGACTAGCGGGGGGGCCAAGCTCCTACAATGAGCAGTTCTTC,CASRRLAGGPSSYNEQFF
.,TRBJ2-7,TRBV18,.,TGTGCCAGCTCACCGAACAGGCTGGGGGGCGAGCAGTACTTC,CASSPNRLGGEQYF
.,TRBJ2-1,TRBV9,.,TGTGCCAGCAGCGTAGAGATAGCCGCTACCTACAATGAGCAGTTCTTC,CASSVEIAATYNEQFF
.,TRBJ1-1,TRBV4-3,.,TGCGCCAGCAGCCAAGATCGGTTGAACACTGAAGCTTTCTTT,CASSQDRLNTEAFF
TRBD2,TRBJ2-3,TRBV5-1,.,TGCGCCAGCAGCGGAAGCGGGGGGCTAAGCACAGATACGCAGTATTTT,CASSGSGGLSTDTQYF
TRBD1,TRBJ1-2,TRBV10-3,.,TGTGCCATCAGTGCGACAGGGGTTGGCTACACCTTC,CAISATGVGYTF
TRBD1,TRBJ1-1,TRBV5-6,.,TGTGCCAGCAGCTTGGGGGACAGGGAGAACACTGAAGCTTTCTTT,CASSLGDRENTEAFF
.,TRBJ2-2,TRBV2,.,TGTGCCAGCAGTAAGACAGCGAACACCGGGGAGCTGTTTTTT,CASSKTANTGELFF
.,TRBJ1-2,TRBV12-3/TRBV12-4,.,TGTGCCAGCAGTACGGGAGGGGACTATGGCTACACCTTC,CASSTGGDYGYTF
TRBD1,TRBJ1-1,TRBV6-5,.,TGTGCCAGCAACGGAAGGGACAGAAACACTGAAGCTTTCTTT,CASNGRDRNTEAFF
TRBD1,TRBJ1-3,TRBV5-4,.,TGTGCCAGCGGAATGAGGGAGACAGGGGCTGGAAACACCATATATTTT,CASGMRETGAGNTIYF
TRBD1,TRBJ1-5,TRBV11-2,few,TGTGCCAGCAGCTTGGAAACAGGGGGTCAGCCCCAGCATTTT,CASSLETGGQPQHF
.,TRBJ1-5,TRBV19,.,TGTGCCAGTACGTCCCCAGGGAGGCAGCCCCAGCATTTT,CASTSPGRQPQHF
.,TRBJ1-1,TRBV11-3,.,TGTGCCAGCAGCTTAGGAACGGGTTACACTGAAGCTTTCTTT,CASSLGTGYTEAFF
TRBD1,TRBJ1-2,TRBV19,.,TGTGCCAGTAGTAACCCCGGGACAGGGTACGGCTACACCTTC,CASSNPGTGYGYTF